The clone carrying this T cell receptor (beta chain) was counted a single time. The TCR beta repertoire was assessed by survey-level immunoSEQ sequencing. The table came from immunoSEQ multiplex PCR; TCRdb's copy has only in-frame clones and leaves some out. The sample comprises under 90,000 clones, about 94% of which are singletons, and 4% to 5% rests with the top ten. The CDR3 covers 16 residues. V was clipped by 0 bases and J by 4 bases, with 11 bases between them. The V gene's germline CDR1 is SGHRS and CDR2 YFSETQ. This receptor was identified in a man aged 40-49 years with rheumatoid arthritis. The sequenced sample consisted of PBMCs. The V and J genes are TRBV5-1 and TRBJ2-6; D unresolved. The CDR3 nucleotides are TGCGCCAGCAGCTTGGGACAACAGTCAGGGGCCAACGTCCTGACTTTC. It yields the protein CASSLGQQSGANVLTF. Looking up the rest from reference TRBV5-1 and TRBJ2-6 gives the full variable domain: KAGVTQTPRYLIKTRGQQVTLSCSPISGHRSVSWYQQTPGQGLQFLFEYFSETQRNKGNFPGRFSGRQFSNSRSEMNVSTLELGDSALYLCASSLGQQSGANVLTFGAGSRLTVL.